The 4 T cell receptor beta chains below were found in one sample sequenced in a study of blood T cell repertoires in COVID-19. Generated by immunoSEQ multiplex PCR, the TCRdb table keeps only in-frame clones and is missing some. Altogether around 72,000 clones are present, roughly 86% being singletons, with the ten largest covering less than 7%. The specimen sequenced was peripheral blood. The origin of the receptors is a woman aged 45-59 years with acute or convalescent COVID-19.

This sequence joins TRBV7-2 and TRBJ2-1; 13 positions agree with TRBD2. The germline CDR1 and CDR2 sequences are SGHTA and FQGNSA. Trimming took 5 bases from V and 9 from J; bases not matched to a gene: 7. The CDR3 totals 15 residues. CDR3 region: CASSGRTSGSGEQFF. DNA of the CDR3: TGTGCCAGCAGCGGCCGGACTAGCGGGAGCGGTGAGCAGTTCTTC.

This clone was observed a single time. The CDR3 protein is CASSPKTGANYGYTF. As DNA, the CDR3 is TGTGCCAGCAGTCCCAAGACAGGGGCGAACTATGGCTACACCTTC. The V gene is TRBV27, the J gene TRBJ1-2; 8 bases are shared with TRBD1. The V segment lost 5 bases and the J segment 2 bases; nucleotides outside the gene matches: 7. This CDR3 is built from 15 residues. Germline CDR1 and CDR2: MNHEY and SMNVEV (reference sequence).

The chain uses TRBV21-1 and TRBJ1-3; TRBD1, the table's D call, lacks a check against the DNA. TRBV21-1 is described as a pseudogene. The CDR3 spans 21 residues. The CDR3: CASSITRTGPNPINSGNTIYF. CDR3 DNA sequence: TGTGCCAGCAGCATCACCAGGACAGGGCCAAATCCTATAAACTCTGGAAACACCATATATTTT.

The V call is TRBV4-1, the J call TRBJ2-7; 8 bases align to TRBD1. The CDR3 totals 16 residues. Germline V gives CDR1 MGHRA, CDR2 YSYEKL. Unmatched junction bases numbered 5, after V lost 0 bases and J lost 1 base. CDR3 amino acids: CASSQEDRVWSYEQYF. The CDR3 DNA follows: TGCGCCAGCAGCCAAGAGGACAGGGTTTGGTCCTACGAGCAGTACTTC.